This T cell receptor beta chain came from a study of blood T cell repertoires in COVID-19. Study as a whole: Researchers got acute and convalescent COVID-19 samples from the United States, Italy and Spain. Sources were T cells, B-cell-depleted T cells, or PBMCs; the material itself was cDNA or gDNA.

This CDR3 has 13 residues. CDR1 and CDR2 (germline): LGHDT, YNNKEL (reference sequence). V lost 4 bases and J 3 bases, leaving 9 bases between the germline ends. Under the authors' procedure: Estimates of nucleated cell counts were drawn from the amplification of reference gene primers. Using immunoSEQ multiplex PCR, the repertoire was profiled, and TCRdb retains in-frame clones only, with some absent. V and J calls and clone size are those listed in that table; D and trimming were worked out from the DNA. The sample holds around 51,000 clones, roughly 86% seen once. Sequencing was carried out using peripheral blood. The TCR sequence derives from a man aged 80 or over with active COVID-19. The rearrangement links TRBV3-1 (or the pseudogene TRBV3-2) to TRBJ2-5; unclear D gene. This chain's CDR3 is CASSPTMEETQYF. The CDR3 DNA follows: TGTGCCAGCAGCCCTACTATGGAAGAGACCCAGTACTTC.